Reported below is one TCR beta chain. The data stem from a study of blood T cell repertoires in COVID-19. Study as a whole: The origin of the acute and convalescent COVID-19 samples was the United States, Italy and Spain.

Those enrolled in Seattle joined during active infection and were followed longitudinally afterward. The CDR3 loop spans 14 amino acids. Trimming removed 4 bases from V and 2 bases from J, with 14 bases in between. Germline loops: CDR1 GTSNPN, CDR2 SVGIG (reference sequence). Repertoires were generated with immunoSEQ multiplex PCR, while TCRdb's copy carries only in-frame clones and drops some. The sample holds approximately 530,000 clones, roughly nine tenths seen once. The sequencing sample was made of peripheral blood. The sequence came from a woman aged 45-60 years with COVID-19, enrolled during active disease. V gene TRBV30 combines with J gene TRBJ1-2; D gene ambiguous. The CDR3 DNA reads TGTGCCTGGACCCGCGGGCTTCTCAACTATGGCTACACCTTC. Residues: CAWTRGLLNYGYTF.